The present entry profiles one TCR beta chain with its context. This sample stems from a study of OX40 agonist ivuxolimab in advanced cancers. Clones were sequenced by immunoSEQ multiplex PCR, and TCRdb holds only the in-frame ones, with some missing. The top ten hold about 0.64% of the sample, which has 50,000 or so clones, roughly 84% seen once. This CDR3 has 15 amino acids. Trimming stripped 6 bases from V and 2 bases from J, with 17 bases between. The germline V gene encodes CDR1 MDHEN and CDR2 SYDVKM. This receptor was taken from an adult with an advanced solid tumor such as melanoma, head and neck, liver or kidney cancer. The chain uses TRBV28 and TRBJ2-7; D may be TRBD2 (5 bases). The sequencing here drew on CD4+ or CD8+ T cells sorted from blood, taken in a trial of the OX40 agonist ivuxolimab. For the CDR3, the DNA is TGTGCCAGCAGGCGTCCCGGGGTGGGGACCTACGAGCAGTACTTC. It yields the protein CASRRPGVGTYEQYF.